Below, 6 T cell receptor beta chains from the same sample are listed, as sequenced in a study of T cells after yellow fever vaccination. MiXCR, applied by TCRdb to the 5' RACE reads, yields one record per CDR3 protein. The repertoire holds a few hundred thousand distinct CDR3 sequences, with around 4% as singletons. The source was PBMCs, collected on the day of the yellow fever booster vaccination. These receptors were obtained from a man between 18 and 29 years old who received the YFV17D yellow fever vaccine.

This clonotype came up a few times. The chain recombines TRBV4-1 with TRBJ2-3; D is tentatively TRBD1 or TRBD2 (5 bases each). This CDR3 is built from 16 residues. Germline V gene lookup returns CDR1 MGHRA and CDR2 YSYEKL. Trimming shortened V by 6 bases and J by 2 bases, and 18 bases separated the two germline ends. The CDR3 coding sequence is TGCGCCAGCAGTGATCCGGGACGGCGGACCACAGATACGCAGTATTTT. As protein: CASSDPGRRTTDTQYF.

The chain has TRBV6-2 or TRBV6-3 and TRBJ2-7; TRBD2 matches 9 bases. V trimming: 6 bases; J trimming: 4 bases; junction bases outside the gene matches: 4. This CDR3 contains 13 residues. Germline V gene sequence: CDR1 MNHEY, CDR2 SVGEGT. The CDR3 reads CASRASGVYEQYF. CDR3 nucleotide sequence: TGTGCCAGCAGAGCTAGCGGGGTATACGAGCAGTACTTC.

This clonotype was seen repeatedly, ten times or more. For the CDR3, the DNA is TGTGCCAGCAGCCAAGGGGCACAGATGAATCAGCCCCAGCATTTT. This translates into CASSQGAQMNQPQHF. The chain employs TRBV3-1 and TRBJ1-5, with D unclear. This CDR3 is 15 amino acids long. V lost 1 base and J lost 4, with 11 bases in between. Germline values: CDR1 LGHDT, CDR2 YNNKEL (reference sequence).

This clonotype was seen a few times. J is TRBJ1-2 and V is TRBV12-3 or TRBV12-4; possibly TRBD1 for D (5 bases). V dropped 2 bases and J dropped 6 bases, with 10 bases sitting between them. This CDR3 is 13 amino acids long. The CDR3: CASSLQGPDGYTF. CDR3 nucleotides: TGTGCCAGCAGTTTACAGGGCCCCGATGGCTACACCTTC.

At least ten counts were recorded for this clonotype. The V gene is TRBV6-2 or TRBV6-3, the J gene TRBJ2-2; a weak D match, TRBD2 (6 bases). Per germline, CDR1 MNHEY and CDR2 SVGEGT. Trimming left V 5 bases short and J 7 bases short, with 14 bases between. CDR3 size: 14 residues. The CDR3, as DNA: TGTGCCAGCAGTCCTCTAGGAGGGAACGGGGAGCTGTTTTTT. Residues: CASSPLGGNGELFF.

This clonotype was counted many times. The chain has TRBV12-3 or TRBV12-4 and TRBJ1-1; D unclear. CDR3 length: 13 residues. V was cut by 2 bases and J by 5 bases, with 9 bases left in between. CDR3 nucleotide sequence: TGTGCCAGCAGTTTAAGGGTGTGGACTGAAGCTTTCTTT. Protein: CASSLRVWTEAFF.